This T cell receptor beta chain was identified during a study of T cell responses to AZD1222 COVID-19 vaccine. Findings and caveats of the study: Regions 160-218 and 743-854 held dominance among vaccine-associated CD4 TCRs, which spanned spike.

Second doses at about 4 or about 12 weeks were pooled. Profiling relied on immunoSEQ multiplex PCR, and the TCRdb table lists in-frame clones only, not all of them. The sample comprises 150,000 to 200,000 clones, approximately 94% of which are singletons, and approximately 4.6% rests with the top ten. Note on this clone: The antigen remains unidentified.

CDR1 and CDR2 (germline): LNHDA, SQIVND (reference sequence). The CDR3 covers 17 residues. Germline trimming cut 3 bases from V and 0 bases from J; bases unmatched to any gene: 5. The clonotype was recovered from an adult who received the AZD1222 COVID-19 vaccine. The V and J genes are TRBV19 and TRBJ2-2, with 9 bases lining up with TRBD1. The sequenced sample was peripheral blood, obtained 28 days after the second AZD1222 dose. CDR3 loop: CASSISRTGANTGELFF. In DNA form, the CDR3 reads TGTGCCAGTAGTATCTCCCGGACAGGGGCGAACACCGGGGAGCTGTTTTTT.